A selection of T cell receptor beta chains follows, all from one sample in a study of T cells in Graves' hyperthyroidism and ophthalmopathy. Each CDR3 protein gets one entry after TCRdb re-called the multiplex PCR reads with MiXCR. Found here are hundreds of thousands of distinct CDR3 sequences, around 40% of them singletons; the top ten hold around 31%. Sequencing was done on a sample of blood. The source is a woman aged 40-49 years with Graves' hyperthyroidism. Both conserved end residues are part of each CDR3. The order of the fields is CDR3 protein, CDR3 DNA, D gene, clone size, V gene, J gene. A D gene is named only where the DNA matches it firmly. Expanded clones get a size class; other rows say once, few or many, or leave the size out.

CDR3aa: CASSLDPGTAYEQYF
CDR3nt: TGCGCCAGCAGCTTGGACCCCGGGACTGCCTACGAGCAGTACTTC
d_gene: -
abundance: -
v_gene: TRBV5-1
j_gene: TRBJ2-7

CDR3aa: CASSQVRVSNQPQHF
CDR3nt: TGCGCCAGCAGCCAAGTCCGGGTTAGCAATCAGCCCCAGCATTTT
d_gene: -
abundance: few
v_gene: TRBV4-1
j_gene: TRBJ1-5

CDR3aa: CSAIGQVKGSGQPQHF
CDR3nt: TGCAGTGCTATCGGACAGGTAAAGGGGTCGGGACAGCCCCAGCATTTT
d_gene: TRBD1
abundance: few
v_gene: TRBV20-1
j_gene: TRBJ1-5

CDR3aa: CASPPNGGGLVEQYF
CDR3nt: TGTGCCAGCCCACCAAATGGCGGGGGGCTTGTCGAGCAGTACTTC
d_gene: TRBD2
abundance: -
v_gene: TRBV2
j_gene: TRBJ2-7

CDR3aa: CAISEGTALLYGYTF
CDR3nt: TGTGCCATCAGTGAGGGGACAGCCCTTCTCTATGGCTACACCTTC
d_gene: TRBD1
abundance: -
v_gene: TRBV10-3
j_gene: TRBJ1-2

CDR3aa: CASSYSEAHLNNSPLHF
CDR3nt: TGTGCCAGCAGTTATTCGGAGGCTCATCTGAATAATTCACCCCTCCACTTT
d_gene: -
abundance: -
v_gene: TRBV6-6
j_gene: TRBJ1-6

CDR3aa: CASSLVGGGALSETQYF
CDR3nt: TGTGCCAGCAGCCTGGTGGGTGGGGGGGCCTTATCAGAGACCCAGTACTTC
d_gene: -
abundance: many
v_gene: TRBV7-2
j_gene: TRBJ2-5

CDR3aa: CASSHEKWTEAFF
CDR3nt: TGCGCCAGCAGCCACGAAAAGTGGACTGAAGCTTTCTTT
d_gene: -
abundance: many
v_gene: TRBV4-3
j_gene: TRBJ1-1

CDR3aa: CASSLLVRGAEAFF
CDR3nt: TGCGCCAGCAGCTTGTTGGTCAGGGGCGCTGAAGCTTTCTTT
d_gene: -
abundance: many
v_gene: TRBV5-1
j_gene: TRBJ1-1

CDR3aa: CSVQRGPNTEAFF
CDR3nt: TGCAGCGTTCAACGAGGACCGAACACTGAAGCTTTCTTT
d_gene: -
abundance: many
v_gene: TRBV29-1
j_gene: TRBJ1-1

CDR3aa: CASSEQADSYEQYF
CDR3nt: TGCGCCAGCAGTGAACAGGCAGATAGCTACGAGCAGTACTTC
d_gene: -
abundance: few
v_gene: TRBV5-1
j_gene: TRBJ2-7

CDR3aa: CSVEIRGRETQYF
CDR3nt: TGCAGCGTTGAAATCCGTGGGAGGGAGACCCAGTACTTC
d_gene: -
abundance: -
v_gene: TRBV29-1
j_gene: TRBJ2-5

CDR3aa: CASSLAIHSNQPQHF
CDR3nt: TGTGCCAGCAGTTTAGCGATTCATAGCAATCAGCCCCAGCATTTT
d_gene: -
abundance: -
v_gene: TRBV6-2/TRBV6-3
j_gene: TRBJ1-5

CDR3aa: CASSIEGVSQYF
CDR3nt: TGTGCCAGTAGTATTGAGGGGGTGTCCCAGTACTTC
d_gene: -
abundance: many
v_gene: TRBV19
j_gene: TRBJ2-5

CDR3aa: CSASESRGRVVTGELFF
CDR3nt: TGCAGTGCTAGCGAGAGTCGCGGCAGGGTGGTTACCGGGGAGCTGTTTTTT
d_gene: -
abundance: -
v_gene: TRBV20-1
j_gene: TRBJ2-2

CDR3aa: CASSWTGAYLNTEAFF
CDR3nt: TGCGCCAGCAGCTGGACCGGGGCTTATCTCAACACTGAAGCTTTCTTT
d_gene: -
abundance: -
v_gene: TRBV5-1
j_gene: TRBJ1-1

CDR3aa: CASSSHRGEQYF
CDR3nt: TGTGCCAGCAGTTCACACAGGGGCGAGCAGTACTTC
d_gene: TRBD1
abundance: many
v_gene: TRBV11-2
j_gene: TRBJ2-7

CDR3aa: CASSPRVGPHGYTF
CDR3nt: TGTGCCAGCAGCCCCCGGGTGGGGCCCCATGGCTACACCTTC
d_gene: -
abundance: few
v_gene: TRBV9
j_gene: TRBJ1-2

CDR3aa: CSAMGLAGPEAQYF
CDR3nt: TGCAGTGCTATGGGGCTAGCGGGGCCCGAGGCCCAGTACTTC
d_gene: TRBD2
abundance: -
v_gene: TRBV20-1
j_gene: TRBJ2-5

CDR3aa: CASSEMEIRETQYF
CDR3nt: TGTGCCAGCAGTGAGATGGAGATCAGAGAGACCCAGTACTTC
d_gene: -
abundance: -
v_gene: TRBV25-1
j_gene: TRBJ2-5

CDR3aa: CSVEVPNQPQHF
CDR3nt: TGCAGCGTTGAAGTCCCAAATCAGCCCCAGCATTTT
d_gene: -
abundance: many
v_gene: TRBV29-1
j_gene: TRBJ1-5

CDR3aa: CSARDLVKSSGNTIYF
CDR3nt: TGCAGTGCTAGAGATTTAGTCAAGAGCTCTGGAAACACCATATATTTT
d_gene: -
abundance: -
v_gene: TRBV20-1
j_gene: TRBJ1-3

CDR3aa: CSARRETYGYTF
CDR3nt: TGCAGTGCTAGACGAGAAACCTATGGCTACACCTTC
d_gene: -
abundance: many
v_gene: TRBV20-1
j_gene: TRBJ1-2